Listed below are T cell receptor beta chains from one sample, sequenced in a study of blood T cells in healthy people across ages. Via MiXCR, TCRdb re-called the 5' RACE reads, giving one row per CDR3 protein. This sample has under 850,000 distinct CDR3 sequences, with around 34% found just once. Input material: blood. The source is a man aged 18 to 30 in good health. CDR3s include the opening cysteine and the closing phenylalanine or tryptophan. D genes are given only for firm matches. Size is omitted from some rows. Given values are once, few, many or a class for expanded clones.

V: TRBV27; size: few; J: TRBJ2-3; D: NA; DNA: TGTGCCAGCAGTTTTAGGGCAAGGAGTACAGATACGCAGTATTTT; CDR3: CASSFRARSTDTQYF
V: TRBV6-2/TRBV6-3; size: NA; J: TRBJ2-1; D: TRBD2; DNA: TGTGCCAGCAGTTACTCGATCCCTAGCGGGGGCCATGAGCAGTTCTTC; CDR3: CASSYSIPSGGHEQFF
V: TRBV20-1; size: many; J: TRBJ2-1; D: NA; DNA: TGCAGTGCTAGAGTAGGGCGGCATGAGCAGTTCTTC; CDR3: CSARVGRHEQFF
V: TRBV6-6; size: NA; J: TRBJ1-2; D: NA; DNA: TGTGCCAGCAGTTACTCGACGTCCTACACCTTC; CDR3: CASSYSTSYTF
V: TRBV29-1; size: many; J: TRBJ1-2; D: NA; DNA: TGCAGCGTTGAGGGGGTGTCAGGGCACGGCTACACCTTC; CDR3: CSVEGVSGHGYTF
V: TRBV7-9; size: few; J: TRBJ2-5; D: TRBD2; DNA: TGTGCCAGCAGCATCAGCGGGGCCCAAGAGACCCAGTACTTC; CDR3: CASSISGAQETQYF
V: TRBV7-9; size: once; J: TRBJ2-7; D: NA; DNA: TGTGCCAGCAGCTTAGGAGGGGAGGAGTACGAGCAGTACTTC; CDR3: CASSLGGEEYEQYF
V: TRBV12-3/TRBV12-4; size: NA; J: TRBJ1-4; D: NA; DNA: TGTGCCAGCAGTTTAGACAGGGAGGCAACTAATGAAAAACTGTTTTTT; CDR3: CASSLDREATNEKLFF
V: TRBV12-3/TRBV12-4; size: many; J: TRBJ2-1; D: NA; DNA: TGTGCCAGCAGTTTAACATGGGGGCAAAGTGGAGGCAATGAGCAGTTCTTC; CDR3: CASSLTWGQSGGNEQFF
V: TRBV12-5; size: few; J: TRBJ2-7; D: NA; DNA: TGTGCTAGTAGTCCCGGGACCCTTGGCTACAATGAGCAGTACTTC; CDR3: CASSPGTLGYNEQYF
V: TRBV12-3/TRBV12-4; size: NA; J: TRBJ1-5; D: NA; DNA: TGTGCCAGCAGTTACTGGACAGCCAATCAGCCCCAGCATTTT; CDR3: CASSYWTANQPQHF
V: TRBV5-1; size: few; J: TRBJ2-5; D: NA; DNA: TGCGCCAGCAGCTTTGGGAAGGTAGAGACCCAGTACTTC; CDR3: CASSFGKVETQYF
V: TRBV28; size: few; J: TRBJ2-1; D: NA; DNA: TGTGCCAGCAGTACCGACAGGTTGGACACGTCCTACAATGAGCAGTTCTTC; CDR3: CASSTDRLDTSYNEQFF
V: TRBV20-1; size: NA; J: TRBJ1-2; D: NA; DNA: TGCAGTGCTAGGGCAGGGGAAGGCTACACCTTC; CDR3: CSARAGEGYTF
V: TRBV2; size: NA; J: TRBJ1-5; D: NA; DNA: TGTACCAGCAGTACCCCCGACAGGAGTAATCAGCCCCAGCATTTT; CDR3: CTSSTPDRSNQPQHF
V: TRBV5-1; size: few; J: TRBJ1-1; D: NA; DNA: TGCGCCAGCAGCCCCGCCCCGGGGGCGAGTGAAGCTTTCTTT; CDR3: CASSPAPGASEAFF
V: TRBV20-1; size: NA; J: TRBJ1-4; D: NA; DNA: TGCAGTGCTAGAGATCGGGGGTTAGCTAATGAAAAACTGTTTTTT; CDR3: CSARDRGLANEKLFF
V: TRBV18; size: few; J: TRBJ1-1; D: TRBD1; DNA: TGTGCCAGCTCCCCCGGACAGGGGCGGAGTACTGAAGCTTTCTTT; CDR3: CASSPGQGRSTEAFF
V: TRBV5-1; size: NA; J: TRBJ2-7; D: NA; DNA: TGCGCCAGCAGCTTCGAGGGTGGGAGAAACGGGCAGTACTTC; CDR3: CASSFEGGRNGQYF
V: TRBV6-2/TRBV6-3; size: few; J: TRBJ2-4; D: TRBD2; DNA: TGTGCCAGCAGTTTTTTCAACCCCGGACTAGCGGGGGGATCCAAAAACATTCAGTACTTC; CDR3: CASSFFNPGLAGGSKNIQYF
V: TRBV12-3/TRBV12-4; size: many; J: TRBJ1-2; D: NA; DNA: TGTGCCAGCAGTTTAGATTACGGGAATGGCTACACCTTC; CDR3: CASSLDYGNGYTF
V: TRBV11-2; size: NA; J: TRBJ1-6; D: TRBD1; DNA: TGTGCCAGCAGCTTTCACCTGGGACAGTCCTCCTCACCCCTCCACTTT; CDR3: CASSFHLGQSSSPLHF
V: TRBV12-3/TRBV12-4; size: NA; J: TRBJ1-1; D: TRBD1; DNA: TGTGCCAGCAGACCAGGGGGCGGTGTCACTGAAGCTTTCTTT; CDR3: CASRPGGGVTEAFF
V: TRBV7-9; size: NA; J: TRBJ1-6; D: NA; DNA: TGTGCCAGCAGCTTTTATACCGGGCGGTTTTATAATTCACCCCTCCACTTT; CDR3: CASSFYTGRFYNSPLHF
V: TRBV3-1; size: NA; J: TRBJ2-1; D: TRBD2; DNA: TGTGCCAGCAGCCAAGTCTCGAGAAGCGGGGGCCTCAATGAGCAGTTCTTC; CDR3: CASSQVSRSGGLNEQFF
V: TRBV13; size: NA; J: TRBJ2-4; D: NA; DNA: TGTGCCAGCAGCCCGAAGGGTCTAGCCAAAAACATTCAGTACTTC; CDR3: CASSPKGLAKNIQYF
V: TRBV12-3/TRBV12-4; size: NA; J: TRBJ2-3; D: NA; DNA: TGTGCCAGCAGTTGGAGCCACATGGGCGCAGATACGCAGTATTTT; CDR3: CASSWSHMGADTQYF
V: TRBV12-3/TRBV12-4; size: NA; J: TRBJ1-6; D: NA; DNA: TGTGCCAGCAGCCTAGCACTTGGTTCACCCCTCCACTTT; CDR3: CASSLALGSPLHF
V: TRBV20-1; size: many; J: TRBJ1-2; D: TRBD1; DNA: TGCAGTGCTAGAGATAAGTGGGACAGAACTGGCTACACCTTC; CDR3: CSARDKWDRTGYTF
V: TRBV3-1; size: NA; J: TRBJ2-7; D: TRBD2; DNA: TGTGCCAGCAGCCCAACTACAGGAGCGGGGGCCTCCTACAATGAGCAGTACTTC; CDR3: CASSPTTGAGASYNEQYF
V: TRBV7-3; size: NA; J: TRBJ2-3; D: NA; DNA: TGTGCCAGCAGCTTATTCGGACAGCCAGATACGCAGTATTTT; CDR3: CASSLFGQPDTQYF
V: TRBV12-3/TRBV12-4; size: NA; J: TRBJ1-6; D: NA; DNA: TGTGCCAGCAGTTCGCTGGGGAATTCACCCCTCCACTTT; CDR3: CASSSLGNSPLHF
V: TRBV4-1; size: NA; J: TRBJ2-3; D: TRBD2; DNA: TGCGCCAGCAGCCACCCGGGACTAGAAGATACGCAGTATTTT; CDR3: CASSHPGLEDTQYF
V: TRBV5-5; size: many; J: TRBJ2-7; D: NA; DNA: TGTGCCAGCAGCTTGAGGGCGTCCTCCTACGAGCAGTACTTC; CDR3: CASSLRASSYEQYF
V: TRBV29-1; size: many; J: TRBJ2-5; D: NA; DNA: TGCAGCGCGGGGGAGGTTGAGACCCAGTACTTC; CDR3: CSAGEVETQYF
V: TRBV7-9; size: NA; J: TRBJ1-4; D: NA; DNA: TGTGCCAGCAGCTTGTTGGAGCGACCTCCGGAAAAACTGTTTTTT; CDR3: CASSLLERPPEKLFF
V: TRBV20-1; size: NA; J: TRBJ2-7; D: TRBD2; DNA: TGCAGTGCTAGAGTCCGGCTAGCGGGGGGGCCGAGCGAGCAGTACTTC; CDR3: CSARVRLAGGPSEQYF
V: TRBV28; size: few; J: TRBJ2-6; D: NA; DNA: TGTGCCAGCAGTTACACACTCTCTGGGGCCAACGTCCTGACTTTC; CDR3: CASSYTLSGANVLTF
V: TRBV4-1; size: few; J: TRBJ2-7; D: TRBD2; DNA: TGCGCCAGCAGTTTGGGAGGGGACGATTACGAGCAGTACTTC; CDR3: CASSLGGDDYEQYF
V: TRBV11-1; size: NA; J: TRBJ2-7; D: NA; DNA: TGTGCCAGCAGCTTAGAAAAAAACCTAGCCCACGAGCAGTACTTC; CDR3: CASSLEKNLAHEQYF
V: TRBV20-1; size: few; J: TRBJ2-4; D: NA; DNA: TGCAGTGCCGCGGGCCCCAAAAACATTCAGTACTTC; CDR3: CSAAGPKNIQYF
V: TRBV20-1; size: once; J: TRBJ1-5; D: TRBD1; DNA: TGCAGTGCTTGGACAGGGAGAGATCAGCCCCAGCATTTT; CDR3: CSAWTGRDQPQHF
V: TRBV5-6; size: NA; J: TRBJ2-7; D: NA; DNA: TGTGCCAGCAGCTTGGCCAATTACGAGCAGTACTTC; CDR3: CASSLANYEQYF
V: TRBV12-3/TRBV12-4; size: few; J: TRBJ2-7; D: NA; DNA: TGTGCCAGTTCAGCAGGGAGGCTAGTGCCCTACGAGCAGTACTTC; CDR3: CASSAGRLVPYEQYF
V: TRBV4-1; size: NA; J: TRBJ1-5; D: TRBD1; DNA: TGCGCCAGCAGCCCTAAAGGACAGGGGGTCCAGCCCCAGCATTTT; CDR3: CASSPKGQGVQPQHF
V: TRBV27; size: few; J: TRBJ2-7; D: NA; DNA: TGTGCCAGCAGTTCCCGGGACACTGCCTACGAGCAGTACTTC; CDR3: CASSSRDTAYEQYF
V: TRBV6-5; size: NA; J: TRBJ2-5; D: NA; DNA: TGTGCCAGCAGTTACTCCCGCAATGAGCAGTACTTC; CDR3: CASSYSRNEQYF
V: TRBV7-2; size: few; J: TRBJ1-2; D: NA; DNA: TGTGCCAGCAGCTTAGAGGCACCTGGGGTTGGGGGCTATGGCTACACCTTC; CDR3: CASSLEAPGVGGYGYTF
V: TRBV20-1; size: many; J: TRBJ1-2; D: NA; DNA: TGCAGTGCACCCTTCCCTAACTATGGCTACACCTTC; CDR3: CSAPFPNYGYTF
V: TRBV27; size: few; J: TRBJ1-1; D: NA; DNA: TGTGCCAGCAGTTTACAGGGATTAGGGACTGAAGCTTTCTTT; CDR3: CASSLQGLGTEAFF
V: TRBV28; size: NA; J: TRBJ2-7; D: NA; DNA: TGTGCCAGCAGTGTAACGGGCTCAGGGGCCCAGTACTTC; CDR3: CASSVTGSGAQYF
V: TRBV5-1; size: NA; J: TRBJ2-2; D: TRBD1; DNA: TGCGCCAGCAAGCTCGGACAGGCGGCCGGGGAGCTGTTTTTT; CDR3: CASKLGQAAGELFF
V: TRBV4-1; size: many; J: TRBJ2-3; D: NA; DNA: TGCGCCAGCAGTAGCTTGGCGGGGGCTCCCGTTAGCACAGATACGCAGTATTTT; CDR3: CASSSLAGAPVSTDTQYF
V: TRBV7-2; size: many; J: TRBJ2-5; D: NA; DNA: TGTGCCAGCAGCTTAGAGGTCTACACAGAGACCCAGTACTTC; CDR3: CASSLEVYTETQYF
V: TRBV11-1; size: NA; J: TRBJ1-6; D: TRBD1; DNA: TGTGCCAGCAGCCCGGGACAGGGTTTGTCTTCACCCCTCCACTTT; CDR3: CASSPGQGLSSPLHF
V: TRBV20-1; size: many; J: TRBJ2-1; D: TRBD2; DNA: TGCAGTGCTACCGGGACTAGCGGGGGGGCAGCTAGTTACAATGAGCAGTTCTTC; CDR3: CSATGTSGGAASYNEQFF
V: TRBV27; size: NA; J: TRBJ2-7; D: NA; DNA: TGTGCCAGCAGTTACAAAGGGGCCTCCTACGAGCAGTACTTC; CDR3: CASSYKGASYEQYF
V: TRBV12-3/TRBV12-4; size: NA; J: TRBJ1-5; D: TRBD1; DNA: TGTGCCAGCGCACTGGGAGGGGGCCAGCCCCAGCATTTT; CDR3: CASALGGGQPQHF
V: TRBV7-2; size: few; J: TRBJ1-4; D: NA; DNA: TGTGCCAGCAGCTTAGGGGGGGCGCGAAACGAAAAACTGTTTTTT; CDR3: CASSLGGARNEKLFF
V: TRBV20-1; size: NA; J: TRBJ1-4; D: NA; DNA: TGCAGTGCTAGAGAGGAGTCAGGAATTAATGAAAAACTGTTTTTT; CDR3: CSAREESGINEKLFF